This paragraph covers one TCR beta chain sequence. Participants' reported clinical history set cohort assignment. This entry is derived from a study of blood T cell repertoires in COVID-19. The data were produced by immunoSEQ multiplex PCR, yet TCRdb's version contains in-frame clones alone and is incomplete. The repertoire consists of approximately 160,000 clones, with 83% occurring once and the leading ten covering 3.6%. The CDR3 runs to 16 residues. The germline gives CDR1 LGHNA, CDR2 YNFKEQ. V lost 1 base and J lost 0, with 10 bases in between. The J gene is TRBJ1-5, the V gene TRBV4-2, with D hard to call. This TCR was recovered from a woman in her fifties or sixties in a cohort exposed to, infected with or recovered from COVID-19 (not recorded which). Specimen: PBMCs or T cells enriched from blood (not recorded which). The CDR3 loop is CASSQGFASSNQPQHF. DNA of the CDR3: TGTGCCAGCAGCCAAGGGTTCGCGAGTAGCAATCAGCCCCAGCATTTT.